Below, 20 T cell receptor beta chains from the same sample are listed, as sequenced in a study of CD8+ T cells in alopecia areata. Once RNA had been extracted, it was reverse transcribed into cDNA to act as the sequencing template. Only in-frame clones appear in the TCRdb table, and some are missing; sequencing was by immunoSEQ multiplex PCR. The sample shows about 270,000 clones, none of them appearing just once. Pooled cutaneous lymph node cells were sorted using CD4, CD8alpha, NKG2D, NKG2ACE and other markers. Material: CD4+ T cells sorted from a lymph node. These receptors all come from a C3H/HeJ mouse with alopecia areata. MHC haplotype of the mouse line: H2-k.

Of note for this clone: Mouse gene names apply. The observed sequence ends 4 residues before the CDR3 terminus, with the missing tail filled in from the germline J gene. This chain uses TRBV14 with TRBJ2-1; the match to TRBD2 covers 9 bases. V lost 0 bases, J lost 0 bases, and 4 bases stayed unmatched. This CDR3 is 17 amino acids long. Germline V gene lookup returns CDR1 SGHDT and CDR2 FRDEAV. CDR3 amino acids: CASSFYWGAYNYAEQFF. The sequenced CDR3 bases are TGTGCCAGCAGTTTCTACTGGGGGGCGTATAACTATGCT.

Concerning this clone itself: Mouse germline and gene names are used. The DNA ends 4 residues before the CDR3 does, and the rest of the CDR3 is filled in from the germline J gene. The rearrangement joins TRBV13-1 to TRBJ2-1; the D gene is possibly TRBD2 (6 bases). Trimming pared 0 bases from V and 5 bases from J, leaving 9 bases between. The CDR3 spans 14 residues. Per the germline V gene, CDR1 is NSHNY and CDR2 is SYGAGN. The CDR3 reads CASSDAWGHAEQFF. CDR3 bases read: TGTGCCAGCAGTGATGCCTGGGGTCATGCT.

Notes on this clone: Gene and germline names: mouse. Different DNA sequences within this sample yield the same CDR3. The CDR3: CASSITGVYEQYF. The sequenced CDR3 bases are TGTGCCAGCAGTATTACTGGGGTCTAT. The chain carries TRBV19 and TRBJ2-7; 7 bases are a match to TRBD2. The read halts 4 residues ahead of the CDR3 end, with the missing end drawn from the germline J gene. The CDR3 has 13 amino acids. The V segment lost 2 bases and the J segment 3 bases; nucleotides outside the gene matches: 2. From germline, CDR1 is FNHDT and CDR2 SITEND (reference sequence).

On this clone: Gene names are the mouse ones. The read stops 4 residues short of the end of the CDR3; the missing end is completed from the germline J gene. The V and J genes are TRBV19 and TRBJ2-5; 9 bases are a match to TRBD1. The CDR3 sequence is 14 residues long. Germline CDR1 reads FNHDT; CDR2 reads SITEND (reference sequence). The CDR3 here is CASSMGTGTDTQYF. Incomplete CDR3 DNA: TGTGCCAGCAGTATGGGGACAGGGACGGAC. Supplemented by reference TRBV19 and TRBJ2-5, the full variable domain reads GGIITQTPKFLIGQEGQKLTLKCQQNFNHDTMYWYRQDSGKGLRLIYYSITENDLQKGDLSEGYDASREKKSSFSLTVTSAQKNEMAVFLCASSMGTGTDTQYFGPGTRLLVL.

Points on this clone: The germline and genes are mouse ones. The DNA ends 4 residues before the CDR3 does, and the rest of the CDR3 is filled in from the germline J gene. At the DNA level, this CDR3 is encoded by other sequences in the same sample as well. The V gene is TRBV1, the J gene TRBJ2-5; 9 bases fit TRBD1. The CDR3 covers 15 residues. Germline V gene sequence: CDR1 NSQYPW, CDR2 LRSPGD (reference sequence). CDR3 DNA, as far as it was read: TGCACCTGCAGTGGAACAGGGGGCGCGGGAGAC. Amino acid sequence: CTCSGTGGAGD. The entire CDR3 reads CTCSGTGGAGDTQYF.

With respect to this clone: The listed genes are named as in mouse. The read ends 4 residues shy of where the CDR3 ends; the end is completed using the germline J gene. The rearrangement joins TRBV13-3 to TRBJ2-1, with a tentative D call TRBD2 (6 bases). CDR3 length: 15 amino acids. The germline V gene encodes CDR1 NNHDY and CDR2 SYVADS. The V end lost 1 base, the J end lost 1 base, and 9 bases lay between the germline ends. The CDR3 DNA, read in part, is TGTGCCAGCAGTGATATCGGGGGGAACTATGCT. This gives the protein CASSDIGGNYA. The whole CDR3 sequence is CASSDIGGNYAEQFF.

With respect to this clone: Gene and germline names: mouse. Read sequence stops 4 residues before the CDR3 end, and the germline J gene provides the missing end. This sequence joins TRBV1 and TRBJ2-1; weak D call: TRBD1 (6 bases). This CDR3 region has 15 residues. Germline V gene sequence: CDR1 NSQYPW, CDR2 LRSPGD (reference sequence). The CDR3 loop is CTCSADRGWEAEQFF. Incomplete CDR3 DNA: TGCACCTGCAGTGCAGACAGGGGTTGGGAGGCT.

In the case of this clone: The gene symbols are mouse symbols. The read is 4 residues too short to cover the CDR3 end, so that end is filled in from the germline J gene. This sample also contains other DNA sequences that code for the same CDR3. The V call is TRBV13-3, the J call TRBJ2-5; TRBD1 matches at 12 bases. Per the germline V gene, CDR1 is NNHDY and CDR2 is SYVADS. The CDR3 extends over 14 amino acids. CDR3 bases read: TGTGCCAGCAGTGCGGGACAGGGGGCGGAC. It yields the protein CASSAGQGAD. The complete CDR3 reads CASSAGQGADTQYF.

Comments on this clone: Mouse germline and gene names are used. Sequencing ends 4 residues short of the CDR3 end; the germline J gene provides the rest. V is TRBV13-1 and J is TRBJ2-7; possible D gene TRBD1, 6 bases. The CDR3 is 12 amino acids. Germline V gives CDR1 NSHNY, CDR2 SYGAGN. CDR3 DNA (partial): TGTGCCAGCAGTCCTCAGGGGTAT. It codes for CASSPQGY. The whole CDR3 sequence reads CASSPQGYEQYF.

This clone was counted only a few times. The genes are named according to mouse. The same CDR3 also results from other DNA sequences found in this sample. CDR3 region: CASSDPTGGLYEQYF. Incomplete CDR3 DNA: TGTGCCAGCAGTGACCCGACTGGGGGGCTCTAT. The chain uses TRBV13-1 and TRBJ2-7; 10 bases fit TRBD2. The read finishes 4 residues shy of the CDR3 end, and the germline J gene is used to complete it. J was trimmed by 3 bases and V by 2 bases; bases with no gene match: 5. Germline CDR1 is NSHNY and CDR2 is SYGAGN. The CDR3 is made up of 15 amino acids.

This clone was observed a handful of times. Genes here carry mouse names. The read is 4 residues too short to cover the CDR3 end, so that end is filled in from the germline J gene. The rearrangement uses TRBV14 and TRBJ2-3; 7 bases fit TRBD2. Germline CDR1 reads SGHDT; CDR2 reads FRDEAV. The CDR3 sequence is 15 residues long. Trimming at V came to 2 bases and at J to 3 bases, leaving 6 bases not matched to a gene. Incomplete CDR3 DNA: TGTGCCAGCAGTTTGCGCCTGGGGGTGGCAGAA. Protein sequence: CASSLRLGVAE. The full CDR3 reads CASSLRLGVAETLYF.

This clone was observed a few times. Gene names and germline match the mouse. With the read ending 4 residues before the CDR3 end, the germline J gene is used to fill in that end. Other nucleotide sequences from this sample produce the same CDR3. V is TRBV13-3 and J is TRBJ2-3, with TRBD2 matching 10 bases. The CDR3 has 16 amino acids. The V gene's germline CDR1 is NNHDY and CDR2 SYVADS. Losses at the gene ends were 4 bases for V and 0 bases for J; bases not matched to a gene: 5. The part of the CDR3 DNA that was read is TGTGCCAGCAGTCGGACTGGGGGTCCTAGTGCAGAA. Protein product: CASSRTGGPSAE. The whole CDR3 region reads CASSRTGGPSAETLYF.

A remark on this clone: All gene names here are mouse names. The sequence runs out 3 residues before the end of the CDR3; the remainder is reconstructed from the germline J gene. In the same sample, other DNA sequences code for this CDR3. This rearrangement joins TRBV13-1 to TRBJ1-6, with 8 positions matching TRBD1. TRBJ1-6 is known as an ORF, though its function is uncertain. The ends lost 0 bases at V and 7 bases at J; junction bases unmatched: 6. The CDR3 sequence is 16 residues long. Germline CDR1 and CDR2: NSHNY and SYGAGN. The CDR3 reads CASSDAGQGGNSPLYF. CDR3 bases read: TGTGCCAGCAGTGATGCAGGACAGGGTGGGAATTCGCCC.

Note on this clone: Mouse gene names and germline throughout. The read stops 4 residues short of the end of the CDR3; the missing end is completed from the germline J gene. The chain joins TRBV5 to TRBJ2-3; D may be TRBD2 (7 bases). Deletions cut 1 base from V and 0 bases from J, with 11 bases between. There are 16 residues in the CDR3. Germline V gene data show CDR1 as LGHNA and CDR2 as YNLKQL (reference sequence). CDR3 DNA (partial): TGTGCCAGCAGCCAAGTCTGGGGGCCTAGTGCAGAA. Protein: CASSQVWGPSAE. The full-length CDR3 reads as CASSQVWGPSAETLYF.

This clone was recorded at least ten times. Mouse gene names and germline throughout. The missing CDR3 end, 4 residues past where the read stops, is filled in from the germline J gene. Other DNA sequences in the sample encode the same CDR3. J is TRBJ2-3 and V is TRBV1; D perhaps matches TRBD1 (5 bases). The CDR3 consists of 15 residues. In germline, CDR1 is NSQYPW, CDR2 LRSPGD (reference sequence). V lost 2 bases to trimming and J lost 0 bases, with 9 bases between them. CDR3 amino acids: CTCSARTTSAETLYF. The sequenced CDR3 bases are TGCACCTGCAGTGCAAGGACAACTAGTGCAGAA.

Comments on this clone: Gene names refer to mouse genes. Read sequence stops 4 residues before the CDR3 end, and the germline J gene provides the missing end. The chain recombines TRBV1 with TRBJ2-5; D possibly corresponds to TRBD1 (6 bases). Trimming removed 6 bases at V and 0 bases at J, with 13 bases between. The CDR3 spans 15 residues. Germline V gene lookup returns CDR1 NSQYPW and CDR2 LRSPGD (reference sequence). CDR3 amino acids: CTCSTQGVNQDTQYF. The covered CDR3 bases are TGCACCTGCAGCACACAGGGAGTGAACCAAGAC.

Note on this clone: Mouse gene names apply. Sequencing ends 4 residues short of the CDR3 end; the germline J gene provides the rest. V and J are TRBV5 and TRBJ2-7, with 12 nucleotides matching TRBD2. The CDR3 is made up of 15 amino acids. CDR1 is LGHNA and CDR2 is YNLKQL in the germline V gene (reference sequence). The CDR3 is CASSQKGLGGYEQYF. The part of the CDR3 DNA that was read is TGTGCCAGCAGCCAGAAGGGACTGGGGGGTTAT.

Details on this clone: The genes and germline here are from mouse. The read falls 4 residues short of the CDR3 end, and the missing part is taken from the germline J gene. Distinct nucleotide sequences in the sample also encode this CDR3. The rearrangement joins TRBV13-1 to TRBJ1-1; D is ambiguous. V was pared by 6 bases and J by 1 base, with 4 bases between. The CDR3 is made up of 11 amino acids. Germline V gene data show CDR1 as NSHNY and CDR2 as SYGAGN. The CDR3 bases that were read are TGTGCCAGCAAGGGGAACACA. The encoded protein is CASKGNT. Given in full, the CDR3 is CASKGNTEVFF.

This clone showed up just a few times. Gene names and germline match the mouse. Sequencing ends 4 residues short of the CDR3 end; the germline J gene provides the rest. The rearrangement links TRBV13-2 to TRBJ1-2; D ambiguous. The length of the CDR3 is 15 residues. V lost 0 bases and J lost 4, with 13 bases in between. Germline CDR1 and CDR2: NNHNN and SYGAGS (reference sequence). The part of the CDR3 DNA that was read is TGTGCCAGCGGTGATGCAACAGACCCTTCCTCC. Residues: CASGDATDPSS. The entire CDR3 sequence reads CASGDATDPSSDYTF.

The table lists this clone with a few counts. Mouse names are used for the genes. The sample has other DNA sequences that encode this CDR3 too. The sequenced CDR3 bases are TGTGCTAGCAGGGACAGGGGAAACACA. This translates into CASRDRGNT. The complete CDR3 sequence is CASRDRGNTEVFF. This chain uses TRBV17 with TRBJ1-1; 9 bases are a match to TRBD1. The read halts 4 residues ahead of the CDR3 end, with the missing end drawn from the germline J gene. This CDR3 has 13 amino acids. Trimming cost V 6 bases and J 1 base; bases outside gene matches: 0. Germline V gene lookup returns CDR1 MNHDT and CDR2 YYDKIL.